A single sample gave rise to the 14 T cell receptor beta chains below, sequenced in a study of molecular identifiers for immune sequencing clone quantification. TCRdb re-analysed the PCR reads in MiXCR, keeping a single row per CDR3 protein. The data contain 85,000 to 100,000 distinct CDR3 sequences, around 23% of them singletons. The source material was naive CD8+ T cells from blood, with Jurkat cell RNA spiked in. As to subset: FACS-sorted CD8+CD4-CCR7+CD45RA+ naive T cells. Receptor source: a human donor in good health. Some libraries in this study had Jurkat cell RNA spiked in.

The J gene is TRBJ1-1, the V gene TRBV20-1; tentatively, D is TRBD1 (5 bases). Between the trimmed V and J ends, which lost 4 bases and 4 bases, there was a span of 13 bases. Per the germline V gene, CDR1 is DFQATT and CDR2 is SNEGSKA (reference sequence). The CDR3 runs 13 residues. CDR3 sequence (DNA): TGCAGTGCTACGGGGGAGCGTCGCACTGAAGCTTTCTTT. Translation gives CSATGERRTEAFF.

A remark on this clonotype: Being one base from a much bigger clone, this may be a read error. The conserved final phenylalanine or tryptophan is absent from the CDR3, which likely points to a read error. As DNA, the CDR3 is TGCGCCAGCAGCCAAGTCTCGATAAAGAACTATGGCTACACCCTC. It codes for CASSQVSIKNYGYTL. The chain combines TRBV4-1 with TRBJ1-2, with no clear D. V lost 1 base, J lost 2 bases, and 11 bases lay in between. In germline, CDR1 is MGHRA, CDR2 YSYEKL. The CDR3 runs 15 residues.

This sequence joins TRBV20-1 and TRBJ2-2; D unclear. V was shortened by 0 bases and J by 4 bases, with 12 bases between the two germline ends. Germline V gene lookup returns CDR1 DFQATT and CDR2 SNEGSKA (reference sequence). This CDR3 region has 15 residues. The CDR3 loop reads CSARETLVGTGELFF. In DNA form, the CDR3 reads TGCAGTGCTAGAGAGACATTAGTCGGCACCGGGGAGCTGTTTTTT.

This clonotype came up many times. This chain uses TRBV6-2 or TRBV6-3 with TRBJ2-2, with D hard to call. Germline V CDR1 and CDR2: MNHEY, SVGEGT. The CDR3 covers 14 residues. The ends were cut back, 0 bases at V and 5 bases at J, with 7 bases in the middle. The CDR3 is CASSYSLWTGELFF. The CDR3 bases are TGTGCCAGCAGTTACTCTCTATGGACCGGGGAGCTGTTTTTT.

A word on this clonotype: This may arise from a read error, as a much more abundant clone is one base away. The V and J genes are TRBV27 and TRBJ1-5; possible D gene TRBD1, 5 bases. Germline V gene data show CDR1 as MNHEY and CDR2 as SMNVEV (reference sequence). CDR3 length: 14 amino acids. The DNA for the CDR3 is TGTGCCAGCAGTCCCCAGGGAAGGGGTCAGCCCCGGCATTTT. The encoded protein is CASSPQGRGQPRHF.

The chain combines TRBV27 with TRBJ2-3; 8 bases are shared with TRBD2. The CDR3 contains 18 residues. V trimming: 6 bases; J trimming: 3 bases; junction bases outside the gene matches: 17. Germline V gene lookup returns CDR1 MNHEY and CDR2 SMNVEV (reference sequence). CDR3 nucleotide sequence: TGTGCCAGCAGGGCCAGGGTGGAGACTAGCGTAGGAACAGATACGCAGTATTTT. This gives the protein CASRARVETSVGTDTQYF.

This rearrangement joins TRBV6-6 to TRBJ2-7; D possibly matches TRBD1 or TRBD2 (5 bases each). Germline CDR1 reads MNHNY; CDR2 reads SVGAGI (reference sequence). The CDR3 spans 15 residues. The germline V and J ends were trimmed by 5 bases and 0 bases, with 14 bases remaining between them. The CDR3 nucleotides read TGTGCCAGCAGTAAGGGACGTTTCAGCTCCTACGAGCAGTACTTC. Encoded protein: CASSKGRFSSYEQYF.

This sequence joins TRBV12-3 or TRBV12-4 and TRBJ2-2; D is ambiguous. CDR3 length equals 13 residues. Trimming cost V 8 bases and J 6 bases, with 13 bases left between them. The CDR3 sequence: CASGETPAGELFF. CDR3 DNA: TGTGCCAGCGGTGAGACGCCAGCCGGGGAGCTGTTTTTT.

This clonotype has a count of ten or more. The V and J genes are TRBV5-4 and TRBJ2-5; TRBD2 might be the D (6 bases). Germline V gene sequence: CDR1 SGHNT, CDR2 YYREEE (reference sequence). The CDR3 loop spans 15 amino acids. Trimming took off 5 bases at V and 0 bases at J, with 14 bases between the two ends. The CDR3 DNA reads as TGTGCCAGCAGATCGAGGCCGGGAGACCAAGAGACCCAGTACTTC. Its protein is CASRSRPGDQETQYF.

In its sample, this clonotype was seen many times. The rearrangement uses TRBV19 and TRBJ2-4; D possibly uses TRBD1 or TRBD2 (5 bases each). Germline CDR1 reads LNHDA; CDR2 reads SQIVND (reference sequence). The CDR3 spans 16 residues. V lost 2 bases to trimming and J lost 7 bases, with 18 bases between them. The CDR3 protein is CASSIKPPGPQNIQYF. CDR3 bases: TGTGCCAGTAGTATAAAACCGCCGGGACCCCAGAACATTCAGTACTTC.

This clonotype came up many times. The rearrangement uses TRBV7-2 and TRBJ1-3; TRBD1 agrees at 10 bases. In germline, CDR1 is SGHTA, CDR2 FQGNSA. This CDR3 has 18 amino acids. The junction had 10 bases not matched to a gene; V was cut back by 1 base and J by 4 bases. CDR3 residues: CASSLVGTGVFPGNTIYF. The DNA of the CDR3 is TGTGCCAGCAGCTTAGTAGGGACAGGGGTCTTTCCCGGAAACACCATATATTTT.

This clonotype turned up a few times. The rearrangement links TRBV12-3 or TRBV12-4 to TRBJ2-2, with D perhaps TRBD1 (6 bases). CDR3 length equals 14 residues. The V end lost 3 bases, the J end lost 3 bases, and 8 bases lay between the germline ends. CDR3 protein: CASSFRGYTGELFF. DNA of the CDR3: TGTGCCAGCAGTTTCAGGGGTTACACCGGGGAGCTGTTTTTT.

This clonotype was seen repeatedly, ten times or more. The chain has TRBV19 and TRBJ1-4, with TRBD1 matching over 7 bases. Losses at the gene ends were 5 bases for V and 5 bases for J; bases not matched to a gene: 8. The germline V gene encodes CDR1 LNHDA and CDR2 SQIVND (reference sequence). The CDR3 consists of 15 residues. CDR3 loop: CASSPWTGQNEKLFF. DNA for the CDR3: TGTGCCAGTAGTCCCTGGACAGGACAAAATGAAAAACTGTTTTTT.

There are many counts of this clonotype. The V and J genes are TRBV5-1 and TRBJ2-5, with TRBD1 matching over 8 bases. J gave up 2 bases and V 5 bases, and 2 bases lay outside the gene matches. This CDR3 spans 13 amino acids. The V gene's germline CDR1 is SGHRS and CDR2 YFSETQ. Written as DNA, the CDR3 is TGCGCCAGCAGAGGGACAGGTCAAGAGACCCAGTACTTC. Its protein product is CASRGTGQETQYF.